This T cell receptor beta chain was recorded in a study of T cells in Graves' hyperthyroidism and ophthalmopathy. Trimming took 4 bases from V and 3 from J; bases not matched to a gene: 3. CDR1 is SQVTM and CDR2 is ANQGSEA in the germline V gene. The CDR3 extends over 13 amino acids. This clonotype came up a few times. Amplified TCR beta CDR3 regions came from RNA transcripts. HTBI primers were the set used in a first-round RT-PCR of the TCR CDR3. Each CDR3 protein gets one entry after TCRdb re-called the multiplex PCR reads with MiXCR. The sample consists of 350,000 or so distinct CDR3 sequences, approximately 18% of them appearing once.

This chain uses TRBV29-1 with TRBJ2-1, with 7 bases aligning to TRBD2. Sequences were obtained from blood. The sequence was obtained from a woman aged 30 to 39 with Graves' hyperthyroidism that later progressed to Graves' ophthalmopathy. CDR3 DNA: TGCAGCGTTGGGCTAGCGGACTACAATGAGCAGTTCTTC. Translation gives CSVGLADYNEQFF.